The clone carrying this T cell receptor (beta chain) was counted between two and nine times. CDR3-region Arm-PCR and iRepertoire HTBI primers produced the TCR beta libraries. MiXCR, applied by TCRdb to the multiplex PCR reads, yields one record per CDR3 protein. This sample has 400,000 to 500,000 distinct CDR3 sequences, with 16% found just once. In germline, CDR1 is DFQATT, CDR2 SNEGSKA (reference sequence). Trimming left V 5 bases short and J 7 bases short, with 18 bases between. The CDR3 loop spans 14 amino acids. This record belongs to a study of regulatory T cells in long-lasting Graves disease. Time point indicated: newly diagnosed GD, antithyroid drugs for less than 3 months. PBMC RNA was the source of the TCR library. These data are also associated with another study on T cells in Graves' hyperthyroidism and ophthalmopathy.

Here the sequenced sample was peripheral blood mononuclear cells (PBMCs), taken at new diagnosis, from a patient treated with antithyroid drugs. The source of this sequence is a woman in her twenties or thirties with Graves disease. V is TRBV20-1 and J is TRBJ1-5; TRBD1 might be the D (6 bases). This CDR3 reads CSAPVAGRGQPQHF. CDR3 bases: TGCAGTGCTCCAGTCGCGGGGAGGGGGCAGCCCCAGCATTTT.